This TCR beta chain was recovered during a study of patients and donors after allogeneic stem cell transplantation. One entry per CDR3 protein results from TCRdb running MiXCR on the RT-PCR reads. Of hundreds of thousands of distinct CDR3 sequences in the sample, 16% were seen once. This CDR3 contains 15 residues. Between the trimmed V and J ends, which lost 0 bases and 4 bases, there was a span of 12 bases. Germline V gives CDR1 MNHEY, CDR2 SVGEGT. The clonotype originates from a human donor who was either an allogeneic HSCT recipient or a stem cell or donor lymphocyte infusion donor (not recorded which). It is not recorded whose cells these are; they may come from a transplant donor. The gene calls are TRBV6-2 or TRBV6-3 and TRBJ1-2, with no clear D. Specimen: blood, either unsorted or a sorted T cell fraction (not recorded which). The CDR3 loop is CASSYSNGEIYGYTF. The CDR3 DNA reads TGTGCCAGCAGTTACTCGAATGGGGAGATCTATGGCTACACCTTC.